This TCR beta chain came from a study of T cell responses to AZD1222 COVID-19 vaccine. This table comes from immunoSEQ multiplex PCR, and its TCRdb copy is limited to in-frame clones, with some not included. The sample holds about 110,000 clones; roughly 92% are singletons and the top ten take roughly 2.5%. The CDR3 spans 14 residues. After removal of 2 bases from V and 2 bases from J, the junction contained 2 bases not matched to a gene. Germline V CDR1 and CDR2: MRHNA, SNTAGT. The chain is built from TRBV6-4 and TRBJ2-5, with 7 bases identical to TRBD2. Sequences were derived from peripheral blood, sampled 28 days after the second AZD1222 dose. This sequence originates from an adult who received the AZD1222 COVID-19 vaccine. CDR3 DNA: TGTGCCAGCAGTGACGGGGGGGGGCAAGAGACCCAGTACTTC. Translation: CASSDGGGQETQYF.